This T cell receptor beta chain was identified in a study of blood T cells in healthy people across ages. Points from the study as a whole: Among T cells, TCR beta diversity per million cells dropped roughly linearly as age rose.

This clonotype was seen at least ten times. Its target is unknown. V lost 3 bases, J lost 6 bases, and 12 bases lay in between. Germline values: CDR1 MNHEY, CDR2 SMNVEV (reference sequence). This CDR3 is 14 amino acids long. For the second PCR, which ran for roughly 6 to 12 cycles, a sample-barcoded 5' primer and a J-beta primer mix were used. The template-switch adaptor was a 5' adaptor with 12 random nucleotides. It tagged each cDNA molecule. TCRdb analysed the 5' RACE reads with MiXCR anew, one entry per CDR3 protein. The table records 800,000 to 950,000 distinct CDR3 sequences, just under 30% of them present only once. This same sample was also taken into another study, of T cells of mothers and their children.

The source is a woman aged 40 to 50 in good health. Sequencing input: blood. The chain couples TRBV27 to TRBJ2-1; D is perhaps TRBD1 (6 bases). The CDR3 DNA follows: TGTGCCAGCAGTTTTCTGGCAGGGGTCAATGAGCAGTTCTTC. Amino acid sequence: CASSFLAGVNEQFF.